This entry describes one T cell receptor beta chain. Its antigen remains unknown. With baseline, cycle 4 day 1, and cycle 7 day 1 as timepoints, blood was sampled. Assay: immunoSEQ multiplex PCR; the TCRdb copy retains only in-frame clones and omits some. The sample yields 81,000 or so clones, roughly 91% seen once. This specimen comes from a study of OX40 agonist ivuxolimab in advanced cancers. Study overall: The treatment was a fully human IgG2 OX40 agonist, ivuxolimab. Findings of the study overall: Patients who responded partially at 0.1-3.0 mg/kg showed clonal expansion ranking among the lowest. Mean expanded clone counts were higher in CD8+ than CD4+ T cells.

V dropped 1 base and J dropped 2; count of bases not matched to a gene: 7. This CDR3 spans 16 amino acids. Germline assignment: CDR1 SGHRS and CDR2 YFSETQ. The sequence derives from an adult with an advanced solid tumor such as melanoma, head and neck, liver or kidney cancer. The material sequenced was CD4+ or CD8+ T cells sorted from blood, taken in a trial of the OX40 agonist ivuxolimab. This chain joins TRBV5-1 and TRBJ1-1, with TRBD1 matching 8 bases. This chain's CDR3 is CASSLKTGGLNTEAFF. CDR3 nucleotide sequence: TGCGCCAGCAGCTTGAAAACAGGGGGGCTAAACACTGAAGCTTTCTTT. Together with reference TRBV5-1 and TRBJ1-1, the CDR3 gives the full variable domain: KAGVTQTPRYLIKTRGQQVTLSCSPISGHRSVSWYQQTPGQGLQFLFEYFSETQRNKGNFPGRFSGRQFSNSRSEMNVSTLELGDSALYLCASSLKTGGLNTEAFFGQGTRLTVV.